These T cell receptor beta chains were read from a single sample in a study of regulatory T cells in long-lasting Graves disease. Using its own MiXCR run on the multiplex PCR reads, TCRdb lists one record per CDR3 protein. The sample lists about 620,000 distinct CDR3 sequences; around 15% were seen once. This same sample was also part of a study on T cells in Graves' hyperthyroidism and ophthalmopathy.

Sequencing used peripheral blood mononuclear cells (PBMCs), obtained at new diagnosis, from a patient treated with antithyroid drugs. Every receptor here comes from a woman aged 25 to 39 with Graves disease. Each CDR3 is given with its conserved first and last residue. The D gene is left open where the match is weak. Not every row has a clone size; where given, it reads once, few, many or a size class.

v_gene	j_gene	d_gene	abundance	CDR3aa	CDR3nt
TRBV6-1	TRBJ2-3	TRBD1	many	CASLPGTVLHTSTDTQYF	TGTGCCAGCCTACCCGGGACAGTGCTCCACACTAGCACAGATACGCAGTATTTT
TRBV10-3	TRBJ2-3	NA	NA	CAISAGLGTSTDTQYF	TGTGCCATCAGTGCGGGGTTAGGTACTAGCACAGATACGCAGTATTTT
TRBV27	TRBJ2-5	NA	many	CASRFWGGGRGETQYF	TGTGCCAGCAGATTTTGGGGAGGGGGCAGGGGGGAGACCCAGTACTTC
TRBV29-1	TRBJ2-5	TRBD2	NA	CSVDGLAEETQYF	TGCAGCGTTGATGGACTAGCGGAAGAGACCCAGTACTTC
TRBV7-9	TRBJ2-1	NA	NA	CASSLVGGASRGYNEQFF	TGTGCCAGCAGCTTAGTTGGTGGGGCGTCAAGGGGTTACAATGAGCAGTTCTTC
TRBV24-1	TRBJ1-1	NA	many	CATSGGGLEAFF	TGTGCCACCAGTGGGGGTGGACTTGAAGCTTTCTTT
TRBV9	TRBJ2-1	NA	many	CASSADRGVVEQFF	TGTGCCAGCAGCGCAGATAGGGGGGTGGTTGAGCAGTTCTTC
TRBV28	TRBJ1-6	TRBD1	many	CASSSPGQGGLNSPLHF	TGTGCCAGCAGTAGCCCGGGACAGGGCGGTCTAAATTCACCCCTCCACTTT
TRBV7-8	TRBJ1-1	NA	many	CASSLGGKLTEAFF	TGTGCCAGCAGCTTAGGGGGCAAGTTAACTGAAGCTTTCTTT
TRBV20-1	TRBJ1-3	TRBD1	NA	CSARSGGGNTIYF	TGCAGTGCTAGGTCAGGGGGTGGAAACACCATATATTTT
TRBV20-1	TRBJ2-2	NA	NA	CSALPPGTYSGELFF	TGCAGTGCTCTCCCCCCGGGTACCTACAGCGGGGAGCTGTTTTTT
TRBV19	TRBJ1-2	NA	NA	CASSINLLGADGYTF	TGTGCCAGTAGTATTAACCTGCTCGGGGCAGATGGCTACACCTTC